The rows below give T cell receptor beta chains drawn from one sample of a study of T cells in Graves' hyperthyroidism and ophthalmopathy. From the multiplex PCR reads, TCRdb called clonotypes with MiXCR, one entry per CDR3 protein. The sample has under 250,000 distinct CDR3 sequences; almost 25% are singletons. Material: blood. The receptors come from a woman aged 40-49 years with Graves' ophthalmopathy. CDR3s leave out the opening cysteine and the closing phenylalanine or tryptophan.

CDR3 protein: ASRFSGGQETQY; V gene: TRBV6-2/TRBV6-3; J gene: TRBJ2-5
CDR3 protein: ASSGTRVVATEAF; V gene: TRBV11-2; J gene: TRBJ1-1
CDR3 protein: ASSLGEPYEQY; V gene: TRBV7-8; J gene: TRBJ2-7
CDR3 protein: ASSTGSHNEQY; V gene: TRBV5-1; J gene: TRBJ2-7
CDR3 protein: ASSLAGPHEQY; V gene: TRBV28; J gene: TRBJ2-7
CDR3 protein: ASSYTPNSGANVLT; V gene: TRBV6-5; J gene: TRBJ2-6
CDR3 protein: ASSREASNYGYT; V gene: TRBV6-5; J gene: TRBJ1-2
CDR3 protein: ASSYSHRKAF; V gene: TRBV6-2/TRBV6-3; J gene: TRBJ1-1
CDR3 protein: AIQRLIGYGYT; V gene: TRBV28; J gene: TRBJ1-2
CDR3 protein: ASSLDRGPHEQY; V gene: TRBV5-1; J gene: TRBJ2-7
CDR3 protein: ASSSIGTGITGELF; V gene: TRBV12-3/TRBV12-4; J gene: TRBJ2-2
CDR3 protein: ASSLELQGPRLAGDQETPY; V gene: TRBV11-1; J gene: TRBJ2-5
CDR3 protein: ASSYEDSIYGYT; V gene: TRBV6-2/TRBV6-3; J gene: TRBJ1-2
CDR3 protein: ASGRGINIQY; V gene: TRBV6-1; J gene: TRBJ2-4
CDR3 protein: ASSFLSGRNQPQH; V gene: TRBV7-2; J gene: TRBJ1-5
CDR3 protein: ASSSPRDADYEQY; V gene: TRBV27; J gene: TRBJ2-7
CDR3 protein: AWSRGDSGNTIY; V gene: TRBV30; J gene: TRBJ1-3
CDR3 protein: SVPGYGWETQY; V gene: TRBV29-1; J gene: TRBJ2-5
CDR3 protein: ASSPAAGGAQETQY; V gene: TRBV11-2; J gene: TRBJ2-5
CDR3 protein: SARDKYEQY; V gene: TRBV20-1; J gene: TRBJ2-7
CDR3 protein: ASRYSLNTEAF; V gene: TRBV6-5; J gene: TRBJ1-1
CDR3 protein: ASREGNTEAF; V gene: TRBV13; J gene: TRBJ1-1
CDR3 protein: AISGGQKETQY; V gene: TRBV10-3; J gene: TRBJ2-5